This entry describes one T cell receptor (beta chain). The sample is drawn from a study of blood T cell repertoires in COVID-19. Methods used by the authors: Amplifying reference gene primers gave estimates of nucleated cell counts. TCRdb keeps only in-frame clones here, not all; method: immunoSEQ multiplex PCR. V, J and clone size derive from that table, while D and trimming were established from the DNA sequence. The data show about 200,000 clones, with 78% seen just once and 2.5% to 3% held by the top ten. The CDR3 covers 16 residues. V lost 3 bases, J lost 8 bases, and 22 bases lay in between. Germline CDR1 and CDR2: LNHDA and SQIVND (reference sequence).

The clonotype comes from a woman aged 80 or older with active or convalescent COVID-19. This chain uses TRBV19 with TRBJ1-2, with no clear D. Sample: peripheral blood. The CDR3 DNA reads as TGTGCCAGTAGTATGAACGGGTACGGCGGTTGGCAAGGCTACACCTTC. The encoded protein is CASSMNGYGGWQGYTF.